This TCR beta chain was profiled in a study of blood T cell repertoires in COVID-19. Study-level background: The origin of the acute and convalescent COVID-19 samples was the United States, Italy and Spain. T cells, B-cell-depleted T cells, or PBMCs provided the cDNA or gDNA that served as material.

The repertoire was sequenced with immunoSEQ multiplex PCR; TCRdb's copy has only in-frame clones and lacks some. Of 50,000 to 70,000 clones detected, 70% to 80% appear once; the ten largest clones hold about 20%. This clonotype originated in a man aged 45-65 years with active or convalescent COVID-19. Material: peripheral blood.

The CDR3 region is CASSSGGVNGANVLTF. CDR3 coding DNA: TGTGCCAGCAGCTCAGGGGGCGTCAATGGGGCCAACGTCCTGACTTTC. The chain combines TRBV7-6 with TRBJ2-6, with 8 bases that match TRBD1. The CDR3 runs to 16 residues. J lost 3 bases, V lost 4 bases, and 5 bases had no gene match. Per germline, CDR1 SGHVS and CDR2 FNYEAQ. The entire variable domain, with the rest obtained from reference TRBV7-6 and TRBJ2-6, is as follows: GAGVSQSPRYKVTKRGQDVALRCDPISGHVSLYWYRQALGQGPEFLTYFNYEAQQDKSGLPNDRFSAERPEGSISTLTIQRTEQRDSAMYRCASSSGGVNGANVLTFGAGSRLTVL.